This T cell receptor (beta chain) was obtained from a study of blood T cells in healthy people across ages. Next came a second PCR, run for 7 to 11 cycles, which used a sample-barcoded 5' primer along with a J-beta primer mix. In TCRdb, the 5' RACE reads were re-called with MiXCR into one record per CDR3 protein. The table has hundreds of thousands of distinct CDR3 sequences, 45% to 70% seen once. CDR3 length: 18 amino acids. Trimming cost V 3 bases and J 1 base; bases outside gene matches: 15. Germline assignment: CDR1 SQVTM and CDR2 ANQGSEA. This sequence originates from a man between 40 and 49 years old in good health. The sequenced sample was blood. The chain has TRBV29-1 and TRBJ2-1; TRBD2 aligns across 7 bases. The CDR3 here is CSVEGVAAGVESYNEQFF. CDR3 nucleotide sequence: TGCAGCGTTGAGGGGGTGGCGGCGGGAGTAGAATCCTACAATGAGCAGTTCTTC.